This entry concerns a single T cell receptor (beta chain). There are 15 residues in the CDR3. Germline V CDR1 and CDR2: SGHAT, FQNNGV. V gave up 4 bases and J gave up 0 bases, with 12 bases separating them. TCRdb reprocessed the 5' RACE reads via MiXCR and lists one record per CDR3 protein. The table shows around 30,000 distinct CDR3 sequences, with under 9.5% occurring only once. This entry comes from a study of chronic HIV infection and antiretroviral therapy. Sequences were obtained from peripheral blood. The chain uses TRBV11-2 and TRBJ1-1; no clear D gene. This TCR was recovered from an adult who had HIV and had not received antiretroviral therapy, or was an uninfected healthy control (not recorded which). The DNA for the CDR3 is TGTGCCAGCAGCTCGCGGATAGCCATGAACACTGAAGCTTTCTTT. Its protein product is CASSSRIAMNTEAFF.